One and the same sample provided the 27 T cell receptor beta chains below, sequenced in a study of T-cell memory formation after mild COVID-19. Each CDR3 protein is one row after TCRdb ran MiXCR on the 5' RACE reads. The data contain some 440,000 distinct CDR3 sequences, more than 20% of them singletons. The sample comprised PBMCs or a T cell subset sorted from them (not recorded which). These TCRs come from an adult woman who had mild COVID-19 (a few samples of this study predate the infection). Cell type and time point are not known.

This clonotype occurred a few times. The chain combines TRBV29-1 with TRBJ1-4; D is possibly TRBD1 (6 bases). From germline, CDR1 is SQVTM and CDR2 ANQGSEA. CDR3 length equals 12 residues. Trimming pared 4 bases from V and 6 bases from J, leaving 9 bases between. CDR3 in DNA: TGCAGCGTTGCACAGGGACATGAAAAACTGTTTTTT. Protein product: CSVAQGHEKLFF.

This clonotype was detected only a few times. This chain joins TRBV5-5 and TRBJ2-7; D gene ambiguous. CDR1 and CDR2 (germline): SGHKS, YYEKEE (reference sequence). The CDR3 consists of 13 residues. V was pared by 3 bases and J by 0 bases, with 7 bases between. The CDR3 region has the DNA TGTGCCAGCAGCTATTACTACTCCTACGAGCAGTACTTC. This gives the protein CASSYYYSYEQYF.

This sequence joins TRBV7-2 and TRBJ2-1, with TRBD2 matching 10 bases. The CDR3 covers 15 residues. Germline V gene data show CDR1 as SGHTA and CDR2 as FQGNSA. J gave up 2 bases and V 5 bases, and 3 bases lay outside the gene matches. CDR3 nucleotides: TGTGCCAGCAGCCAGCTAGCGGGGGCCTACAATGAGCAGTTCTTC. This translates into CASSQLAGAYNEQFF.

This clonotype was counted between two and nine times. The chain joins TRBV29-1 to TRBJ1-1; unclear D gene. Germline V gene lookup returns CDR1 SQVTM and CDR2 ANQGSEA. This CDR3 comprises 13 residues. Trimming shortened V by 1 base and J by 1 base, and 7 bases separated the two germline ends. This CDR3 reads CSVEGLPNTEAFF. DNA for the CDR3: TGCAGCGTTGAAGGACTGCCGAACACTGAAGCTTTCTTT.

The V gene is TRBV7-7, the J gene TRBJ2-2; 10 bases are a match to TRBD2. Germline V CDR1 and CDR2: SSHAT, FNYEAQ (reference sequence). This CDR3 has 17 amino acids. J lost 0 bases, V lost 5 bases, and 6 bases had no gene match. The CDR3 reads CASSPGLAHANTGELFF. CDR3 bases: TGTGCCAGCAGCCCGGGACTAGCGCATGCGAACACCGGGGAGCTGTTTTTT. Using reference TRBV7-7 and TRBJ2-2 for the parts outside the CDR3, the full variable domain is GAGVSQSPRYKVTKRGQDVTLRCDPISSHATLYWYQQALGQGPEFLTYFNYEAQPDKSGLPSDRFSAERPEGSISTLTIQRTEQRDSAMYRCASSPGLAHANTGELFFGEGSRLTVL.

This clonotype turned up a few times. The chain employs TRBV20-1 and TRBJ1-2; perhaps TRBD1 as D (5 bases). With 3 bases removed from V and 2 bases from J, the gap between germline ends came to 10 bases. From germline, CDR1 is DFQATT and CDR2 SNEGSKA (reference sequence). The CDR3 spans 13 residues. CDR3 amino acids: CSARGGGNYGYTF. The CDR3 region has the DNA TGCAGTGCTAGGGGGGGTGGAAACTATGGCTACACCTTC.

The chain joins TRBV5-4 to TRBJ2-2; 7 nucleotides agree with TRBD2. Germline CDR1 reads SGHNT; CDR2 reads YYREEE (reference sequence). The CDR3 is 15 amino acids. V dropped 1 base and J dropped 6; count of bases not matched to a gene: 6. Written as DNA, the CDR3 is TGTGCCAGCAGCTTGTGGCTAGCGGACCCCGGGGAGCTGTTTTTT. Translating it yields CASSLWLADPGELFF.

This clonotype was counted between two and nine times. The chain recombines TRBV5-1 with TRBJ2-1, with 8 bases fitting TRBD1. The CDR3 totals 15 residues. The trim removed 0 bases at V and 7 bases at J, leaving 6 bases unmatched. Per germline, CDR1 SGHRS and CDR2 YFSETQ. The CDR3 nucleotides are TGCGCCAGCAGCTTGGACCAGGGGGCATGGAATGAGCAGTTCTTC. This codes for CASSLDQGAWNEQFF. The variable domain in full, completed from reference TRBV5-1 and TRBJ2-1, reads KAGVTQTPRYLIKTRGQQVTLSCSPISGHRSVSWYQQTPGQGLQFLFEYFSETQRNKGNFPGRFSGRQFSNSRSEMNVSTLELGDSALYLCASSLDQGAWNEQFFGPGTRLTVL.

This clonotype was seen a few times. The V gene is TRBV12-3 or TRBV12-4, the J gene TRBJ2-6; 9 nucleotides align to TRBD2. V was clipped by 2 bases and J by 0 bases; unmatched bases: 8. The CDR3 totals 19 residues. CDR3 amino acids: CASSLSGGRLLSGANVLTF. CDR3 nucleotides: TGTGCCAGCAGTTTAAGCGGGGGGCGCCTCCTCTCTGGGGCCAACGTCCTGACTTTC.

This clonotype was counted a few times. CDR3 amino acids: CASSPDSGLYGYTF. The CDR3 coding sequence is TGCGCCAGCAGCCCAGACTCCGGGCTCTATGGCTACACCTTC. The chain combines TRBV5-1 with TRBJ1-2; D unclear. The CDR3 spans 14 residues. Germline V gene sequence: CDR1 SGHRS, CDR2 YFSETQ. V was shortened by 4 bases and J by 4 bases, with 14 bases between the two germline ends.

V gene TRBV29-1 combines with J gene TRBJ1-2; 10 nucleotides agree with TRBD1. V shed 6 bases and J 7 bases; nucleotides not matched to a gene: 11. Germline lookup yields CDR1 SQVTM and CDR2 ANQGSEA. CDR3 length equals 14 residues. The CDR3 sequence: CSVDPGQGWSGYTF. The CDR3 region has the DNA TGCAGCGTAGATCCGGGACAGGGGTGGTCTGGCTACACCTTC.

The chain combines TRBV9 with TRBJ2-7; TRBD2 is a possible D gene (6 bases). Germline CDR1 is SGDLS and CDR2 is YYNGEE. The V and J ends lost 4 bases and 4 bases respectively, with 12 bases between them. The CDR3 has 13 residues. Here the CDR3 DNA reads TGTGCCAGCAGCCCCCTTGGGGGGTACGAGCAGTACTTC. It translates to CASSPLGGYEQYF.

The chain combines TRBV6-2 or TRBV6-3 with TRBJ1-5; tentatively, D is TRBD1 (6 bases). The germline gives CDR1 MNHEY, CDR2 SVGEGT. CDR3 size: 17 residues. The V end was cut by 2 bases, the J end by 1 base, with 15 bases between. The CDR3 loop is CASSYGLRGPSNQPQHF. The CDR3 bases are TGTGCCAGCAGTTACGGATTACGGGGGCCGAGCAATCAGCCCCAGCATTTT.

The J gene is TRBJ2-5, the V gene TRBV20-1; TRBD2 matches 9 bases. The V and J ends lost 6 bases and 1 base, in that order; junction bases with no gene match: 6. Germline CDR1 DFQATT, CDR2 SNEGSKA (reference sequence). The CDR3 is 14 residues long. The CDR3 loop is CSARRAGGQETQYF. CDR3 DNA sequence: TGCAGTGCCCGGCGAGCGGGGGGCCAAGAGACCCAGTACTTC.

The V and J genes are TRBV9 and TRBJ2-7; TRBD2 is a possible D gene (6 bases). In germline, CDR1 is SGDLS, CDR2 YYNGEE. This CDR3 comprises 14 residues. V lost 0 bases to trimming and J lost 5 bases, with 12 bases between them. The CDR3 DNA reads TGTGCCAGCAGCGTAGACACTAGCTTCAACGAGCAGTACTTC. As protein: CASSVDTSFNEQYF. The entire variable domain, with the rest obtained from reference TRBV9 and TRBJ2-7, is as follows: DSGVTQTPKHLITATGQRVTLRCSPRSGDLSVYWYQQSLDQGLQFLIQYYNGEERAKGNILERFSAQQFPDLHSELNLSSLELGDSALYFCASSVDTSFNEQYFGPGTRLTVT.

This clonotype has a handful of counts. The gene calls are TRBV4-2 and TRBJ2-3; 14 bases fit TRBD2. With V trimmed by 3 bases and J by 5 bases, 7 bases remained unmatched. The germline gives CDR1 LGHNA, CDR2 YNFKEQ. CDR3 length equals 17 residues. The CDR3 here is CASSHPTSGGALDTQYF. CDR3 nucleotides: TGTGCCAGCAGCCACCCGACTAGCGGGGGGGCCTTAGATACGCAGTATTTT.

This clonotype was seen at least ten times. The V call is TRBV12-3 or TRBV12-4, the J call TRBJ2-7; TRBD1 agrees at 8 bases. The CDR3 spans 13 residues. With 3 bases clipped from V and 5 bases from J, the junction kept 3 bases outside the gene matches. The CDR3 nucleotides read TGTGCCAGCAGTTTCGGACAGGGTGACGAGCAGTACTTC. This gives the protein CASSFGQGDEQYF.

In its sample, this clonotype was seen a few times. The CDR3 protein is CSARAPGGRIGETQYF. CDR3 in DNA: TGCAGTGCTAGAGCCCCCGGGGGCAGGATCGGGGAGACCCAGTACTTC. The genes are TRBV20-1 and TRBJ2-5, with D perhaps matching TRBD1 or TRBD2 (6 bases each). CDR3 length equals 16 residues. V shed 1 base and J shed 5 bases, with 20 bases lying between them. Germline CDR1 and CDR2: DFQATT and SNEGSKA (reference sequence).

This clonotype was seen only a few times. This chain joins TRBV14 and TRBJ2-3, with D hard to call. This CDR3 region has 15 residues. CDR1 and CDR2 (germline): SGHDN, FVKESK. The V gene lost 1 base and the J gene lost 2 bases, with 10 bases spanning the gap. The CDR3 nucleotides read TGTGCCAGCAGCCAAGGCCAGCTTTTCACAGATACGCAGTATTTT. It yields the protein CASSQGQLFTDTQYF.

This clonotype was detected a few times. The gene calls are TRBV12-3 or TRBV12-4 and TRBJ2-5, with 11 bases lining up with TRBD1. This CDR3 spans 15 amino acids. V shed 6 bases and J 5 bases; nucleotides not matched to a gene: 8. CDR3 nucleotides: TGTGCCAGCAGCTCCTGGGGACAGGGGGGCGAGACCCAGTACTTC. Translated, it gives CASSSWGQGGETQYF.

The table lists this clonotype with a few counts. The chain recombines TRBV3-1 with TRBJ2-2; D ambiguous. Per the germline V gene, CDR1 is LGHDT and CDR2 is YNNKEL (reference sequence). The CDR3 covers 14 residues. Trimming removed 4 bases at V and 1 base at J, with 7 bases between. In nucleotides, the CDR3 is TGTGCCAGCAGCCCCTACCAGAACACCGGGGAGCTGTTTTTT. It codes for CASSPYQNTGELFF.

This clonotype was seen only a few times. The chain links TRBV4-3 to TRBJ2-1; 9 nucleotides agree with TRBD2. With V trimmed by 4 bases and J by 4 bases, 5 bases remained unmatched. The CDR3 extends over 15 amino acids. Germline CDR1 is LGHNA and CDR2 is YSLEER. Written as DNA, the CDR3 is TGCGCCAGCAGCCCCAATAGCGGGGGTTACAATGAGCAGTTCTTC. This codes for CASSPNSGGYNEQFF.

The J gene is TRBJ2-5, the V gene TRBV24-1; 8 positions match TRBD2. Germline V gives CDR1 KGHDR, CDR2 SFDVKD. The CDR3 covers 14 residues. V dropped 3 bases and J dropped 5; count of bases not matched to a gene: 4. The CDR3 coding sequence is TGTGCCACCAGTGATCCAGCGGGAGTCGAGACCCAGTACTTC. Amino acids: CATSDPAGVETQYF.

There are a few counts of this clonotype. The chain carries TRBV5-1 and TRBJ1-1; D ambiguous. The CDR3 loop spans 15 amino acids. V was trimmed by 0 bases and J by 1 base, leaving 10 bases between them. CDR1 and CDR2 (germline): SGHRS, YFSETQ. The CDR3 spells CASSLASGGNTEAFF. The DNA of the CDR3 is TGCGCCAGCAGCTTGGCCTCGGGCGGGAACACTGAAGCTTTCTTT.

This chain links TRBV15 with TRBJ2-3; D unresolved. CDR1 and CDR2 (germline): LNHNV, YYDKDF (reference sequence). Trimming pared 5 bases from V and 1 base from J, leaving 10 bases between. The CDR3 runs 14 residues. CDR3 residues: CATSWAGGTDTQYF. The CDR3 DNA sequence: TGTGCCACCAGCTGGGCAGGTGGCACAGATACGCAGTATTTT.

This clonotype was counted a few times. The chain combines TRBV5-1 with TRBJ2-7, with D possibly being TRBD1 (7 bases). CDR1 and CDR2 from the germline V gene are SGHRS and YFSETQ. The CDR3 sequence is 16 residues long. Trimming cost V 6 bases and J 0 bases, with 19 bases left between them. The CDR3 sequence: CASKSGPRGASYEQYF. DNA for the CDR3: TGCGCCAGCAAGAGCGGCCCCAGGGGGGCCTCCTACGAGCAGTACTTC.

The V call is TRBV5-1, the J call TRBJ2-1; 8 bases fit TRBD2. Germline V gene lookup returns CDR1 SGHRS and CDR2 YFSETQ. The CDR3 extends over 16 amino acids. After removal of 7 bases from V and 5 bases from J, the junction contained 14 bases not matched to a gene. CDR3 coding DNA: TGCGCCAGCCGTAGCGGGGTGGCTAGCGGACACAATGAGCAGTTCTTC. It codes for CASRSGVASGHNEQFF.